The 32 T cell receptor beta chains listed next were all sequenced from one sample in a study of cytomegalovirus exposure and HLA in healthy donors. PCR used 60 Vbeta primers and 13 Jbeta primers. Method: immunoSEQ multiplex PCR; TCRdb's copy keeps in-frame clones and lacks some. This sample has 140,000 to 150,000 clones, with nearly 10% found just once. The specimen was PBMCs. These receptors were collected from a man aged 50 to 59 in good health and CMV-seronegative.

The chain uses TRBV6-1 and TRBJ1-5; D gene unclear. Germline V gene sequence: CDR1 MNHNS, CDR2 SASEGT. V dropped 8 bases and J dropped 0 bases, with 14 bases sitting between them. The CDR3 consists of 15 residues. The CDR3 protein is CASLWTADSNQPQHF. Here the CDR3 DNA reads TGTGCCAGCTTATGGACTGCGGATAGCAATCAGCCCCAGCATTTT.

This chain links TRBV9 with TRBJ2-7; 8 nucleotides align to TRBD2. The CDR3 has 12 residues. The germline gives CDR1 SGDLS, CDR2 YYNGEE. The trim removed 10 bases at V and 5 bases at J, leaving 8 bases unmatched. CDR3 coding DNA: TGTGCCTCTCAGGGACTAGGGGACGAGCAGTACTTC. Its protein is CASQGLGDEQYF.

The chain recombines TRBV4-1 with TRBJ1-1; perhaps TRBD1 as D (5 bases). The CDR3 has 21 residues. Germline-derived CDR1 and CDR2 are MGHRA and YSYEKL. V dropped 0 bases and J dropped 0 bases, with 26 bases sitting between them. This CDR3 is CASSQESGARGVYTLNTEAFF. The DNA for the CDR3 is TGCGCCAGCAGCCAAGAATCTGGGGCGCGGGGGGTTTATACTTTGAACACTGAAGCTTTCTTT.

This clone was observed a few times. The chain combines TRBV6-1 with TRBJ2-2; weak D call: TRBD1 (6 bases). V lost 1 base to trimming and J lost 4 bases, with 16 bases between them. The CDR3 has 17 residues. Germline V gene data show CDR1 as MNHNS and CDR2 as SASEGT. The CDR3: CASSEVWGQGSTGELFF. The CDR3 nucleotides are TGTGCCAGCAGTGAAGTATGGGGGCAGGGGAGCACCGGGGAGCTGTTTTTT.

This chain links TRBV5-1 with TRBJ2-3, with D possibly TRBD2 on 6 matching bases. Germline assignment: CDR1 SGHRS and CDR2 YFSETQ. The V end lost 4 bases, the J end lost 0 bases, and 12 bases lay between the germline ends. This CDR3 has 15 residues. The CDR3 loop is CASSLRDSSTDTQYF. CDR3 DNA sequence: TGCGCCAGCAGCCTCCGGGACTCCAGCACAGATACGCAGTATTTT.

The sample holds a few counts of this clone. The chain's CDR3 is CASRLNRVETQYF. In DNA, the CDR3 is TGTGCCAGCAGACTGAACAGGGTAGAGACCCAGTACTTC. The chain joins TRBV2 to TRBJ2-5, with a tentative D call TRBD1 (6 bases). CDR3 length: 13 residues. Germline CDR1 reads SNHLY; CDR2 reads FYNNEI. V gave up 6 bases and J gave up 4 bases, with 12 bases separating them.

As for this clone: This specimen includes other DNA sequences encoding the same CDR3. The chain has TRBV6-1 and TRBJ2-7; D possibly corresponds to TRBD2 (5 bases). Trimming pared 5 bases from V and 2 bases from J, leaving 16 bases between. CDR3 size: 15 residues. CDR1 MNHNS and CDR2 SASEGT come from the germline V gene. The CDR3 sequence is CASSPLLGAAYEQYF. CDR3 DNA sequence: TGTGCCAGCAGTCCACTCCTGGGAGCCGCCTACGAGCAGTACTTC.

This clone was seen more than once but under ten times. The chain has TRBV28 and TRBJ2-7; 7 bases line up with TRBD2. The germline CDR1 and CDR2 sequences are MDHEN and SYDVKM. This CDR3 region has 14 residues. The trim removed 5 bases at V and 5 bases at J, leaving 9 bases unmatched. The CDR3 loop reads CASSPATGGNEQYF. CDR3 nucleotide sequence: TGTGCCAGCAGTCCTGCGACCGGGGGGAACGAGCAGTACTTC.

The chain couples TRBV29-1 to TRBJ1-1, with TRBD1 as a possible D gene (6 bases). Deletions cut 7 bases from V and 5 bases from J, with 17 bases between. CDR1 SQVTM and CDR2 ANQGSEA come from the germline V gene. The CDR3 loop spans 13 amino acids. In DNA, the CDR3 is TGCAGCGCCTCAGGGGCTTACGAGACTGAAGCTTTCTTT. Encoded protein: CSASGAYETEAFF.

V usage is TRBV6-1 and J usage is TRBJ1-6; D gene ambiguous. The germline gives CDR1 MNHNS, CDR2 SASEGT. CDR3 size: 15 residues. Trimming shortened V by 6 bases and J by 7 bases, and 16 bases separated the two germline ends. CDR3 sequence (DNA): TGTGCCAGCAGGCCCGAAGCAGGCACCAATTCACCCCTCCACTTT. Its protein is CASRPEAGTNSPLHF.

There are a few counts of this clone. The J gene is TRBJ2-3, the V gene TRBV6-1; 7 bases are a match to TRBD2. The CDR3 is made up of 15 amino acids. CDR1 and CDR2 from the germline V gene are MNHNS and SASEGT. V lost 4 bases to trimming and J lost 8 bases; unmatched junction nucleotides: 12. The CDR3 bases are TGTGCCAGCAGTGTTATTCGGGGGGATCCCGGTACGCAGTATTTT. It yields the protein CASSVIRGDPGTQYF.

The rearrangement joins TRBV10-2 to TRBJ2-7, with 9 bases aligning to TRBD1. Germline CDR1 is WSHSY and CDR2 is SAAADI. After removal of 7 bases from V and 3 bases from J, the junction contained 19 bases not matched to a gene. The CDR3 totals 18 residues. The CDR3: CASNGKQGAISRNYEQYF. DNA of the CDR3: TGCGCCAGCAACGGAAAACAGGGGGCGATCAGCAGGAACTACGAGCAGTACTTC.

The chain is built from TRBV9 and TRBJ1-1; 11 bases are a match to TRBD1. With V trimmed by 7 bases and J by 3 bases, 2 bases remained unmatched. CDR3 length: 13 amino acids. The germline V gene has CDR1 SGDLS and CDR2 YYNGEE. The CDR3 region is CASGQGADTEAFF. The CDR3 bases are TGTGCCAGCGGACAGGGGGCGGACACTGAAGCTTTCTTT.

V gene TRBV7-3 combines with J gene TRBJ2-1; 8 bases agree with TRBD2. The CDR3 runs 16 residues. J was trimmed by 1 base and V by 1 base; bases with no gene match: 3. Looked up from germline, CDR1 is SGHTA and CDR2 is FQGTGA. The DNA of the CDR3 is TGTGCCAGCAGCTTAAGGGTAGCGGGGTCCTACAATGAGCAGTTCTTC. It specifies CASSLRVAGSYNEQFF.

The genes are TRBV4-1 and TRBJ1-1, with 11 bases lining up with TRBD1. Unmatched junction bases numbered 17, after V lost 5 bases and J lost 0 bases. This CDR3 region has 20 residues. CDR1 and CDR2 (germline): MGHRA, YSYEKL. The CDR3 coding sequence is TGCGCCAGCAGCAGAAACCCCCTGGACAGGGGGCGCGGGGTGAACACTGAAGCTTTCTTT. This translates into CASSRNPLDRGRGVNTEAFF.

The chain carries TRBV7-9 and TRBJ1-3; unclear D gene. With 4 bases removed from V and 0 bases from J, the gap between germline ends came to 10 bases. Germline V gene sequence: CDR1 SEHNR, CDR2 FQNEAQ (reference sequence). This CDR3 contains 15 residues. CDR3 in DNA: TGTGCCAGCAGCTATCGGGGTTTCTCTGGAAACACCATATATTTT. This translates into CASSYRGFSGNTIYF. Filled out from reference TRBV7-9 and TRBJ1-3, the complete variable domain reads DTGVSQNPRHKITKRGQNVTFRCDPISEHNRLYWYRQTLGQGPEFLTYFQNEAQLEKSRLLSDRFSAERPKGSFSTLEIQRTEQGDSAMYLCASSYRGFSGNTIYFGEGSWLTVV.

The rearrangement joins TRBV6-6 to TRBJ2-1; 10 bases map to TRBD2. J gave up 7 bases and V 7 bases, and 7 bases lay outside the gene matches. CDR1 and CDR2 from the germline V gene are MNHNY and SVGAGI (reference sequence). The CDR3 consists of 14 residues. DNA of the CDR3: TGTGCCAGCACTATCGGAGCGGGGGGGAATGAGCAGTTCTTC. It is translated as CASTIGAGGNEQFF.

This clone has only a few counts. The chain carries TRBV5-6 and TRBJ1-2; 8 nucleotides match TRBD1. Germline CDR1 reads SGHDT; CDR2 reads YYEEEE. Unmatched junction bases numbered 6, after V lost 0 bases and J lost 5 bases. The CDR3 is 15 amino acids. CDR3 sequence (DNA): TGTGCCAGCAGCTTGGTCCGGACAGGGAATTATGGCTACACCTTC. Protein sequence: CASSLVRTGNYGYTF.

This clone has a count of ten or more. The chain has TRBV5-1 and TRBJ1-2, with 7 bases matching TRBD1. V lost 4 bases, J lost 7 bases, and 16 bases stayed unmatched. Germline V gene lookup returns CDR1 SGHRS and CDR2 YFSETQ. CDR3 length equals 16 residues. The CDR3, as DNA: TGCGCCAGCAGCCCCGACCCGACAGGGAGAGAGGGTGGCTACACCTTC. Translated: CASSPDPTGREGGYTF.

This clone was detected a few times. This chain uses TRBV10-2 with TRBJ1-5; the D is unclear. CDR3 length equals 14 residues. CDR1 is WSHSY and CDR2 is SAAADI in the germline V gene. V dropped 5 bases and J dropped 1 base, with 9 bases sitting between them. CDR3 in DNA: TGCGCCAGCAGTCCTTCGTCGAGCAATCAGCCCCAGCATTTT. Amino acids: CASSPSSSNQPQHF.

There are a few counts of this clone. This sequence joins TRBV9 and TRBJ1-4, with TRBD1 matching 12 bases. CDR1 and CDR2 from the germline V gene are SGDLS and YYNGEE. V dropped 4 bases and J dropped 7; count of bases not matched to a gene: 11. This CDR3 has 17 amino acids. The CDR3 protein is CASSQGQGALLGEKLFF. CDR3 coding DNA: TGTGCCAGCAGCCAGGGACAGGGGGCCTTATTGGGTGAAAAACTGTTTTTT.

There are a few counts of this clone. V is TRBV30 and J is TRBJ1-2; D perhaps matches TRBD1 (5 bases). Germline CDR1 GTSNPN, CDR2 SVGIG (reference sequence). The CDR3 spans 13 residues. CDR3 protein: CALEPGRVDGYTF. In DNA, the CDR3 is TGTGCTCTGGAGCCCGGCAGGGTAGACGGCTACACCTTC. Filled out from reference TRBV30 and TRBJ1-2, the complete variable domain reads SQTIHQWPATLVQPVGSPLSLECTVEGTSNPNLYWYRQAAGRGLQLLFYSVGIGQISSEVPQNLSASRPQDRQFILSSKKLLLSDSGFYLCALEPGRVDGYTFGSGTRLTVV.

A few counts support this clone. The chain carries TRBV10-1 and TRBJ2-5; 11 nucleotides align to TRBD2. Germline CDR1 reads WNHNN; CDR2 reads SYGVQD (reference sequence). Losses at the gene ends were 5 bases for V and 2 bases for J; bases not matched to a gene: 7. The CDR3 is made up of 16 amino acids. For the CDR3, the DNA is TGCGCCAGCAGTCCCGCCCTAGCGGGGGGACAAGAGACCCAGTACTTC. This gives the protein CASSPALAGGQETQYF.

In its sample, this clone was seen a few times. The rearrangement links TRBV7-6 to TRBJ1-3; 8 nucleotides align to TRBD1. V was clipped by 1 base and J by 4 bases; unmatched bases: 6. The CDR3 totals 16 residues. Germline lookup yields CDR1 SGHVS and CDR2 FNYEAQ. The CDR3 DNA is TGTGCCAGCAGCTTAGTCGGGGACAGGTTGGGAAACACCATATATTTT. Protein product: CASSLVGDRLGNTIYF. The whole variable domain, remainder taken from reference TRBV7-6 and TRBJ1-3, is GAGVSQSPRYKVTKRGQDVALRCDPISGHVSLYWYRQALGQGPEFLTYFNYEAQQDKSGLPNDRFSAERPEGSISTLTIQRTEQRDSAMYRCASSLVGDRLGNTIYFGEGSWLTVV.

The chain recombines TRBV2 with TRBJ2-7, with D tentatively TRBD2 (6 bases). This CDR3 is 16 amino acids long. V shed 6 bases and J shed 6 bases, with 24 bases lying between them. Per germline, CDR1 SNHLY and CDR2 FYNNEI. CDR3 DNA sequence: TGTGCCAGCAGGGCGACCTCGGGAGCGCCTAACGGCGAGCAGTACTTC. Its protein is CASRATSGAPNGEQYF. Looking up the rest from reference TRBV2 and TRBJ2-7 gives the full variable domain: EPEVTQTPSHQVTQMGQEVILRCVPISNHLYFYWYRQILGQKVEFLVSFYNNEISEKSEIFDDQFSVERPDGSNFTLKIRSTKLEDSAMYFCASRATSGAPNGEQYFGPGTRLTVT.

The V gene is TRBV7-2, the J gene TRBJ2-5; 9 bases map to TRBD2. Germline V gene data show CDR1 as SGHTA and CDR2 as FQGNSA. The CDR3 is 14 residues long. With 5 bases clipped from V and 3 bases from J, the junction kept 4 bases outside the gene matches. This CDR3 reads CASSRQRGEETQYF. DNA for the CDR3: TGTGCCAGCAGCCGCCAGCGGGGGGAAGAGACCCAGTACTTC. Full variable domain (missing parts from reference TRBV7-2 and TRBJ2-5): GAGVSQSPSNKVTEKGKDVELRCDPISGHTALYWYRQSLGQGLEFLIYFQGNSAPDKSGLPSDRFSAERTGGSVSTLTIQRTQQEDSAVYLCASSRQRGEETQYFGPGTRLLVL.

The J gene is TRBJ1-1, the V gene TRBV11-2; no reliable D call. V was clipped by 7 bases and J by 4 bases, with 7 bases between them. The germline V gene encodes CDR1 SGHAT and CDR2 FQNNGV. This CDR3 region has 11 residues. CDR3 sequence reads: CASTRGTEAFF. CDR3 in DNA: TGTGCCAGCACCCGGGGCACTGAAGCTTTCTTT. Full variable domain (outside the CDR3, taken from reference TRBV11-2 and TRBJ1-1): EAGVAQSPRYKIIEKRQSVAFWCNPISGHATLYWYQQILGQGPKLLIQFQNNGVVDDSQLPKDRFSAERLKGVDSTLKIQPAKLEDSAVYLCASTRGTEAFFGQGTRLTVV.

This clone has more than one count but fewer than ten. For the CDR3, the DNA is TGTGCCAGCAGTCAGGGACAGGCGGCGGAGGGCTACACCTTC. This encodes CASSQGQAAEGYTF. The chain is built from TRBV6-5 and TRBJ1-2; 8 nucleotides agree with TRBD1. This CDR3 is built from 14 residues. Germline V gene lookup returns CDR1 MNHEY and CDR2 SVGAGI. The V and J ends lost 5 bases and 8 bases, in that order; junction bases with no gene match: 10.

V usage is TRBV6-5 and J usage is TRBJ1-1, with D maybe TRBD1 (5 bases). CDR3 size: 16 residues. Germline CDR1 MNHEY, CDR2 SVGAGI. V lost 0 bases to trimming and J lost 1 base, with 12 bases between them. In DNA form, the CDR3 reads TGTGCCAGCAGTTACTCGTCCCCCAGGGCGAACACTGAAGCTTTCTTT. Translation gives CASSYSSPRANTEAFF.

This clone occurred many times. The V gene is TRBV6-1, the J gene TRBJ1-5, with 9 bases fitting TRBD1. CDR3 length: 14 amino acids. From germline, CDR1 is MNHNS and CDR2 SASEGT. V lost 9 bases, J lost 3 bases, and 6 bases stayed unmatched. DNA for the CDR3: TGTGCCAGTCTCCGGACAGGGGACAATCAGCCCCAGCATTTT. Its protein is CASLRTGDNQPQHF.

The V and J genes are TRBV18 and TRBJ2-5, with 8 bases that match TRBD2. Per the germline V gene, CDR1 is KGHSH and CDR2 is LQKENI. The V and J ends lost 0 bases and 3 bases, in that order; junction bases with no gene match: 3. The CDR3 is made up of 15 amino acids. The CDR3 sequence: CASSPPSAGEETQYF. The DNA of the CDR3 is TGTGCCAGCTCACCACCATCAGCGGGGGAAGAGACCCAGTACTTC.

This clone was counted a few times. This chain links TRBV6-1 with TRBJ1-2; TRBD1 agrees at 7 bases. Germline V gene sequence: CDR1 MNHNS, CDR2 SASEGT. This CDR3 has 14 residues. V lost 6 bases to trimming and J lost 2 bases; unmatched junction nucleotides: 6. DNA of the CDR3: TGTGCCAGCAGACCGACAGGGAGGAACTATGGCTACACCTTC. Protein sequence: CASRPTGRNYGYTF.